The 3 T cell receptor beta chains reported below all come from one sample, sequenced in a study of T cells in Graves' hyperthyroidism and ophthalmopathy. Using RNA transcripts as the source, TCR beta CDR3 regions were amplified. The TCR CDR3 was amplified in a first-round RT-PCR using the HTBI primer set. TCRdb re-analysed the multiplex PCR reads in MiXCR, keeping a single row per CDR3 protein. The table has approximately 370,000 distinct CDR3 sequences, 15% to 20% seen once. Input material: blood. The source of these receptors is a woman in her 30s with Graves' hyperthyroidism that later progressed to Graves' ophthalmopathy.

This clonotype occurred many times. V is TRBV2 and J is TRBJ2-1; D is possibly TRBD1 (5 bases). Germline CDR1 reads SNHLY; CDR2 reads FYNNEI. The CDR3 consists of 13 residues. Trimming cost V 7 bases and J 5 bases, with 12 bases left between them. CDR3 loop: CASTRTLDNEQFF. The DNA of the CDR3 is TGTGCCAGCACCAGGACACTGGACAATGAGCAGTTCTTC.

This clonotype was picked up many times. V usage is TRBV18 and J usage is TRBJ1-1, with D unresolved. The germline CDR1 and CDR2 sequences are KGHSH and LQKENI. The V end lost 3 bases, the J end lost 4 bases, and 6 bases lay between the germline ends. This CDR3 comprises 12 residues. The DNA for the CDR3 is TGTGCCAGCTCACCGGTACTCACTGAAGCTTTCTTT. It yields the protein CASSPVLTEAFF.

This clonotype was seen ten or more times. The chain combines TRBV28 with TRBJ1-6, with TRBD1 matching 10 bases. The germline CDR1 and CDR2 sequences are MDHEN and SYDVKM. Germline trimming cut 5 bases from V and 11 bases from J; bases unmatched to any gene: 9. The CDR3 length is 15 residues. CDR3 bases: TGTGCCAGCAGTGTCACGGGACAGGGGATTACACCCCTCCACTTT. Translated: CASSVTGQGITPLHF.